Each of the 29 T cell receptor beta chains below was sequenced from the same sample in a study of blood T cell repertoires in COVID-19. Assay: immunoSEQ multiplex PCR; the TCRdb copy retains only in-frame clones and omits some. The table records under 300,000 clones, 80% to 95% of them present only once. Sequenced input: PBMCs or T cells enriched from blood (not recorded which). Source of these receptors: a woman under 30 who had recovered from COVID-19.

The chain combines TRBV3-1 (or the pseudogene TRBV3-2) with TRBJ2-2, with D unresolved. Trimming took 1 base from V and 1 from J, leaving 7 bases between them. From germline, CDR1 is LGHDT and CDR2 YNNKEL (reference sequence). The CDR3 loop spans 15 amino acids. The CDR3 DNA is TGTGCCAGCAGCCAAGTTCCAGAGAACACCGGGGAGCTGTTTTTT. Residues: CASSQVPENTGELFF.

The chain uses TRBV5-4 and TRBJ1-5, with TRBD1 matching 8 bases. This CDR3 comprises 17 residues. J lost 3 bases, V lost 0 bases, and 8 bases had no gene match. The V gene's germline CDR1 is SGHNT and CDR2 YYREEE (reference sequence). CDR3 amino acids: CASSLGIQGVINQPQHF. DNA of the CDR3: TGTGCCAGCAGCTTGGGAATACAGGGGGTTATCAATCAGCCCCAGCATTTT.

The V and J genes are TRBV18 and TRBJ2-7; 8 positions match TRBD1. The germline CDR1 and CDR2 sequences are KGHSH and LQKENI. The V segment lost 3 bases and the J segment 2 bases; nucleotides outside the gene matches: 6. The CDR3 has 15 residues. The DNA for the CDR3 is TGTGCCAGCTCACCTTCGACAGGGGATCCCTACGAGCAGTACTTC. Its protein product is CASSPSTGDPYEQYF.

This clone was recorded once. The same CDR3 is also encoded by other DNA sequences in this sample. The V gene is TRBV6-2 or TRBV6-3, the J gene TRBJ1-2, with 7 bases matching TRBD1. The germline gives CDR1 MNHEY, CDR2 SVGEGT. Unmatched junction bases numbered 1, after V lost 4 bases and J lost 5 bases. CDR3 length equals 12 residues. This CDR3 reads CASSSGGYGYTF. Here the CDR3 DNA reads TGTGCCAGCAGTTCAGGGGGTTATGGCTACACCTTC.

The chain has TRBV28 and TRBJ2-4; TRBD2 might be the D (6 bases). V lost 3 bases and J 0 bases, leaving 18 bases between the germline ends. This CDR3 has 18 residues. Germline-derived CDR1 and CDR2 are MDHEN and SYDVKM. The CDR3 DNA follows: TGTGCCAGCAGTTTTTTGCGGGGCAGACCCATAGCCAAAAACATTCAGTACTTC. Encoded protein: CASSFLRGRPIAKNIQYF.

The gene calls are TRBV7-8 and TRBJ2-5, with TRBD2 matching 9 bases. Looked up from germline, CDR1 is SGHVS and CDR2 is FQNEAQ. This CDR3 is built from 16 residues. V trimming: 1 base; J trimming: 4 bases; junction bases outside the gene matches: 7. The CDR3 loop is CASSLGSGRVGETQYF. In DNA form, the CDR3 reads TGTGCCAGCAGCTTAGGTAGCGGGAGAGTCGGAGAGACCCAGTACTTC.

This chain links TRBV27 with TRBJ1-1; D remains ambiguous. This CDR3 comprises 14 residues. The germline V gene has CDR1 MNHEY and CDR2 SMNVEV (reference sequence). Trimming took 8 bases from V and 0 from J, leaving 13 bases between them. The chain's CDR3 is CASGKGVMNTEAFF. CDR3 DNA: TGTGCCAGCGGTAAGGGAGTAATGAACACTGAAGCTTTCTTT.

The chain couples TRBV11-2 to TRBJ1-2, with 9 bases lining up with TRBD1. Per germline, CDR1 SGHAT and CDR2 FQNNGV. Trimming took 5 bases from V and 9 from J; bases not matched to a gene: 7. The CDR3 has 13 amino acids. The CDR3 DNA reads TGTGCCAGCAGCGCGGGACAGGGAGAGAGCTACACCTTC. Its protein is CASSAGQGESYTF.

The CDR3 region has the DNA TGTGCCACCAGCAGAGCCGGGAGAGTAGGCTACACCTTC. It codes for CATSRAGRVGYTF. The chain carries TRBV15 and TRBJ1-2, with D uncertain. The CDR3 totals 13 residues. V lost 1 base and J lost 8, with 11 bases in between. Germline lookup yields CDR1 LNHNV and CDR2 YYDKDF (reference sequence).

The chain carries TRBV19 and TRBJ1-2; D is undetermined. CDR3 length: 13 residues. Per germline, CDR1 LNHDA and CDR2 SQIVND (reference sequence). Trimming took off 5 bases at V and 6 bases at J, with 13 bases between the two ends. The CDR3 spells CASSFLGMDGYTF. In nucleotides, the CDR3 is TGTGCCAGTAGTTTTCTCGGGATGGATGGCTACACCTTC. Drawing the rest from reference TRBV19 and TRBJ1-2, the complete variable domain is DGGITQSPKYLFRKEGQNVTLSCEQNLNHDAMYWYRQDPGQGLRLIYYSQIVNDFQKGDIAEGYSVSREKKESFPLTVTSAQKNPTAFYLCASSFLGMDGYTFGSGTRLTVV.

The chain joins TRBV6-5 to TRBJ2-7; D unclear. CDR1 and CDR2 (germline): MNHEY, SVGAGI. The CDR3 is 13 amino acids. V was clipped by 6 bases and J by 3 bases, with 12 bases between them. CDR3 residues: CASRGDPSYEQYF. The CDR3 nucleotides are TGTGCCAGCAGAGGTGACCCTAGCTACGAGCAGTACTTC.

In DNA form, the CDR3 reads TGTGCCAGCAGTCCAGGACAGCACTATGGCTACACCTTC. Protein: CASSPGQHYGYTF. This chain joins TRBV28 and TRBJ1-2; D perhaps matches TRBD1 (6 bases). Germline V gene sequence: CDR1 MDHEN, CDR2 SYDVKM. Trimming cost V 5 bases and J 3 bases, with 10 bases left between them. The CDR3 loop spans 13 amino acids.

V usage is TRBV4-1 and J usage is TRBJ2-5; 7 bases match TRBD2. Germline CDR1 reads MGHRA; CDR2 reads YSYEKL. After removal of 3 bases from V and 0 bases from J, the junction contained 1 base not matched to a gene. The CDR3 sequence is 14 residues long. In DNA form, the CDR3 reads TGCGCCAGCAGCCATCTAGCGGACCAAGAGACCCAGTACTTC. Encoded protein: CASSHLADQETQYF.

J is TRBJ1-5 and V is TRBV24-1; tentatively, D is TRBD1 (6 bases). The CDR3 extends over 18 amino acids. In germline, CDR1 is KGHDR, CDR2 SFDVKD. Trimming stripped 2 bases from V and 0 bases from J, with 16 bases between. DNA for the CDR3: TGTGCCACCAGTGATTACCAAAGGGACACTTTTAGCAATCAGCCCCAGCATTTT. Translating it yields CATSDYQRDTFSNQPQHF.

This chain connects TRBV2 to TRBJ1-5; D ambiguous. The CDR3 runs to 14 residues. Germline CDR1 and CDR2: SNHLY and FYNNEI. V lost 3 bases and J lost 7, with 13 bases in between. The CDR3 spells CASSDLSAGQPQHF. As DNA, the CDR3 is TGTGCCAGCAGTGATTTATCGGCGGGCCAGCCCCAGCATTTT.

V and J are TRBV9 and TRBJ2-2; 8 bases fit TRBD2. The CDR3 is 16 amino acids. Germline CDR1 is SGDLS and CDR2 is YYNGEE. V shed 4 bases and J 0 bases; nucleotides not matched to a gene: 5. CDR3 region: CASSSTSVANTGELFF. The CDR3 region has the DNA TGTGCCAGCAGCTCGACTAGCGTCGCGAACACCGGGGAGCTGTTTTTT.

Comment on this clone: The junction and the germline gene differ at one end; a read error may be behind it. The CDR3 loop is CASSFLGGATEAFF. The DNA for the CDR3 is TGTGCCAGCAGTTTTTTGGGGGGTGCGACTGAGGCTTTCTTT. The chain links TRBV28 to TRBJ1-1, with a tentative D call TRBD1 (5 bases). The germline V gene encodes CDR1 MDHEN and CDR2 SYDVKM. The CDR3 length is 14 residues.

The chain has TRBV4-3 and TRBJ1-6; 8 bases are shared with TRBD1. Germline lookup yields CDR1 LGHNA and CDR2 YSLEER. The V gene end was trimmed by 4 bases and the J gene end by 12 bases; junction bases not matched to a gene: 5. The CDR3 totals 13 residues. The CDR3 DNA follows: TGCGCCAGCAGCCGCGACAGGGGCGAACCCCTCCACTTT. Translation gives CASSRDRGEPLHF.

This sequence joins TRBV28 and TRBJ1-2; no firm D call. The germline V and J ends were trimmed by 7 bases and 0 bases, with 6 bases remaining between them. CDR1 MDHEN and CDR2 SYDVKM come from the germline V gene. The CDR3 is 12 residues long. CDR3 amino acids: CASTGANYGYTF. CDR3 nucleotide sequence: TGTGCCAGCACGGGAGCTAACTATGGCTACACCTTC.

The V gene is TRBV7-2, the J gene TRBJ1-1; D unclear. V gave up 3 bases and J gave up 8 bases, with 10 bases separating them. Germline loops: CDR1 SGHTA, CDR2 FQGNSA. The CDR3 has 12 residues. CDR3 nucleotides: TGTGCCAGCAGCTTTGGGAGTCGGGAAGCTTTCTTT. This codes for CASSFGSREAFF.

V gene TRBV7-9 combines with J gene TRBJ2-7, with 13 bases aligning to TRBD2. The CDR3 is 15 amino acids. Germline V lookup: CDR1 SEHNR, CDR2 FQNEAQ (reference sequence). The trim removed 4 bases at V and 7 bases at J, leaving 7 bases unmatched. CDR3 region: CASSSGLAGAREQYF. CDR3 DNA: TGTGCCAGCAGCTCAGGACTAGCGGGGGCACGGGAGCAGTACTTC.

V is TRBV2 and J is TRBJ2-7; 9 bases line up with TRBD2. Looked up from germline, CDR1 is SNHLY and CDR2 is FYNNEI. V shed 3 bases and J 2 bases; nucleotides not matched to a gene: 5. The CDR3 consists of 15 residues. The CDR3 sequence is CASSEAGGRPYEQYF. Written as DNA, the CDR3 is TGTGCCAGCAGTGAGGCGGGAGGGAGGCCCTACGAGCAGTACTTC.

The rearrangement links TRBV5-4 to TRBJ1-2, with D possibly TRBD1 on 5 matching bases. Germline loops: CDR1 SGHNT, CDR2 YYREEE (reference sequence). Between the trimmed V and J ends, which lost 0 bases and 7 bases, there was a span of 10 bases. The CDR3 sequence is 13 residues long. The CDR3 DNA follows: TGTGCCAGCAGCTTGGATCCCGGGGGTGGCTACACCTTC. The encoded protein is CASSLDPGGGYTF.

The V gene is TRBV14, the J gene TRBJ2-7; D is unclear. The CDR3 covers 16 residues. Trimming pared 0 bases from V and 2 bases from J, leaving 14 bases between. In germline, CDR1 is SGHDN, CDR2 FVKESK. CDR3: CASSQDLAGPPYEQYF. Here the CDR3 DNA reads TGTGCCAGCAGCCAAGATTTGGCAGGCCCTCCCTACGAGCAGTACTTC.

The V and J genes are TRBV7-2 and TRBJ2-5; a possible D gene is TRBD1 (6 bases). Trimming removed 5 bases from V and 5 bases from J, with 18 bases in between. The length of the CDR3 is 15 residues. CDR1 SGHTA and CDR2 FQGNSA come from the germline V gene. The CDR3 spells CASSVHRVGDETQYF. DNA of the CDR3: TGTGCCAGCAGCGTACACAGGGTAGGAGATGAGACCCAGTACTTC. Based on the CDR3 plus reference TRBV7-2 and TRBJ2-5, the full variable domain is GAGVSQSPSNKVTEKGKDVELRCDPISGHTALYWYRQSLGQGLEFLIYFQGNSAPDKSGLPSDRFSAERTGGSVSTLTIQRTQQEDSAVYLCASSVHRVGDETQYFGPGTRLLVL.

The chain employs TRBV11-3 and TRBJ1-4; no reliable D call. There are 15 residues in the CDR3. The germline V gene has CDR1 SGHNT and CDR2 YENEEA. V gave up 3 bases and J gave up 2 bases, with 10 bases separating them. Here the CDR3 DNA reads TGTGCCAGCAGCTTGGGCGAGGGCACTAATGAAAAACTGTTTTTT. It encodes CASSLGEGTNEKLFF.

This clone was seen just once. The rearrangement links TRBV7-2 to TRBJ2-1; 7 bases are shared with TRBD2. Unmatched junction bases numbered 16, after V lost 5 bases and J lost 0 bases. The CDR3 consists of 19 residues. Germline CDR1 is SGHTA and CDR2 is FQGNSA. Here the CDR3 reads CASSPVIAGVPSSYNEQFF. The CDR3 DNA reads TGTGCCAGCAGCCCCGTGATTGCGGGGGTCCCTAGCTCCTACAATGAGCAGTTCTTC.

This clone is classed as medium-sized. The CDR3 DNA follows: TGTGCCAGCAGTTACTCGTCAGAAGCGGAGACCCAGTACTTC. It is translated as CASSYSSEAETQYF. The V call is TRBV6-6, the J call TRBJ2-5, with D hard to call. Germline assignment: CDR1 MNHNY and CDR2 SVGAGI (reference sequence). Trimming removed 0 bases at V and 5 bases at J, with 10 bases between. The CDR3 is 14 amino acids.

The rearrangement uses TRBV9 and TRBJ2-5; 9 bases agree with TRBD1. V was clipped by 2 bases and J by 4 bases; unmatched bases: 6. This CDR3 has 15 residues. Germline loops: CDR1 SGDLS, CDR2 YYNGEE. The CDR3 reads CASSVRDRVSETQYF. In DNA, the CDR3 is TGTGCCAGCAGCGTCCGGGACAGGGTATCAGAGACCCAGTACTTC. Drawing the rest from reference TRBV9 and TRBJ2-5, the complete variable domain is DSGVTQTPKHLITATGQRVTLRCSPRSGDLSVYWYQQSLDQGLQFLIQYYNGEERAKGNILERFSAQQFPDLHSELNLSSLELGDSALYFCASSVRDRVSETQYFGPGTRLLVL.